The 20 T cell receptor beta chains in this list originate from one sample, sequenced in a study of shared clonotypes between healthy human individuals (dated by TCRdb to about 2020). CD8 naive samples were CD45RO-negative cells positively selected for CCR7, giving a CD45RA+CCR7+ population that excluded TemRA cells. Library preparation employed the immunoSEQ multiplex PCR assay. In its TCRdb copy, this immuneACCESS table keeps in-frame sequences only and misses some clones. Where compared with another copy, unresolved V genes explain less than half of these, and the others have no known cause. The sample contains roughly 2,000,000 clones, 80% to 95% of them found a single time. The biggest ten clones account for approximately 1.7% of the sample. Sequencing input: naive CD8+ T cells from PBMCs. Explained via the paper, the cell subset or site label denotes: CD45RA+CCR7+. These receptors originate from a man between 18 and 29 years old in good health. Some clones in this sample may be carry-over from other donors' samples.

Remarks on this clone: At one end the junction does not follow the germline gene, possibly because of a read error. The chain combines TRBV20-1 with TRBJ1-3; D gene unclear. Germline V gives CDR1 DFQATT, CDR2 SNEGSKA (reference sequence). This CDR3 region has 11 residues. The DNA of the CDR3 is TGCAGTGCAACCTCCGGGTCCCGTTTTATTTTT. Translating gives CSATSGSRFIF.

This rearrangement joins TRBV5-4 to TRBJ2-7, with D hard to call. Germline CDR1 reads SGHNT; CDR2 reads YYREEE (reference sequence). The V gene lost 3 bases and the J gene lost 1 base, with 8 bases spanning the gap. The CDR3 totals 13 residues. The CDR3 DNA reads TGTGCCAGCAGCTATGAACGGTCCTACGAGCAGTACTTC. This translates into CASSYERSYEQYF.

In this sample, this clone turned up once. CDR3 sequence (DNA): TGTGCCAGCAGCTCGGGCCCTCAGCCCCAGCATTTT. Protein: CASSSGPQPQHF. The chain is built from TRBV5-6 and TRBJ1-5; D not certain. Deletions cut 3 bases from V and 6 bases from J, with 7 bases between. CDR1 is SGHDT and CDR2 is YYEEEE in the germline V gene. The CDR3 extends over 12 amino acids.

The chain carries TRBV7-3 and TRBJ2-5; D call uncertain. This CDR3 has 16 amino acids. CDR1 SGHTA and CDR2 FQGTGA come from the germline V gene. The ends were cut back, 2 bases at V and 3 bases at J, with 16 bases in the middle. The CDR3 is CASSLSYLFGEETQYF. The CDR3 coding sequence is TGTGCCAGCAGCTTATCATATCTGTTTGGGGAAGAGACCCAGTACTTC.

This rearrangement joins TRBV30 to TRBJ1-2; 9 bases map to TRBD1. J gave up 6 bases and V 4 bases, and 9 bases lay outside the gene matches. Germline loops: CDR1 GTSNPN, CDR2 SVGIG (reference sequence). The CDR3 contains 14 residues. CDR3 sequence reads: CAWTWDRALNGYTF. CDR3 sequence (DNA): TGTGCCTGGACCTGGGACAGGGCGCTCAATGGCTACACCTTC.

The chain employs TRBV13 and TRBJ1-1; TRBD1 might be the D (6 bases). V lost 3 bases, J lost 11 bases, and 16 bases lay in between. Germline V gene data show CDR1 as PRHDT and CDR2 as FYEKMQ (reference sequence). The CDR3 covers 13 residues. CDR3 amino acids: CASSFRGAGYAFF. The CDR3 DNA follows: TGTGCCAGCAGCTTTCGGGGGGCGGGGTATGCTTTCTTT. Full variable domain (rest looked up from reference TRBV13 and TRBJ1-1): AAGVIQSPRHLIKEKRETATLKCYPIPRHDTVYWYQQGPGQDPQFLISFYEKMQSDKGSIPDRFSAQQFSDYHSELNMSSLELGDSALYFCASSFRGAGYAFFGQGTRLTVV.

V is TRBV7-9 and J is TRBJ1-1, with D possibly TRBD1 on 6 matching bases. Germline CDR1 is SEHNR and CDR2 is FQNEAQ (reference sequence). V lost 7 bases, J lost 4 bases, and 19 bases lay in between. The CDR3 spans 15 residues. CDR3 amino acids: CASTLKGGRITEAFF. The CDR3 bases are TGTGCCAGCACCTTGAAAGGGGGGCGGATCACTGAAGCTTTCTTT.

Only one count was recorded for this clone. In the same sample, other DNA sequences code for this CDR3. The chain links TRBV10-3 to TRBJ1-5, with D unclear. The V end was cut by 2 bases, the J end by 9 bases, with 5 bases between. The CDR3 totals 11 residues. CDR1 ENHRY and CDR2 SYGVKD come from the germline V gene. The CDR3 loop is CAISEGGPQHF. In nucleotides, the CDR3 is TGTGCCATCAGTGAGGGAGGGCCCCAGCATTTT.

This chain joins TRBV19 and TRBJ2-4, with D tentatively TRBD2 (6 bases). V lost 6 bases, J lost 6 bases, and 6 bases lay in between. This CDR3 has 11 residues. Germline CDR1 and CDR2: LNHDA and SQIVND (reference sequence). The CDR3, as DNA: TGTGCCAGTAGGGAGGGAAACATTCAGTACTTC. This gives the protein CASREGNIQYF.

The V and J genes are TRBV28 and TRBJ1-2, with 7 bases fitting TRBD1. J gave up 2 bases and V 7 bases, and 10 bases lay outside the gene matches. The CDR3 loop spans 15 amino acids. Per the germline V gene, CDR1 is MDHEN and CDR2 is SYDVKM. Here the CDR3 DNA reads TGTGCCAGCACCAGACCGGGACAGAGAAACTATGGCTACACCTTC. Translated, it gives CASTRPGQRNYGYTF.

The chain has TRBV28 and TRBJ2-7; TRBD1 aligns across 9 bases. The V and J ends lost 6 bases and 5 bases, in that order; junction bases with no gene match: 5. The CDR3 runs 13 residues. CDR1 is MDHEN and CDR2 is SYDVKM in the germline V gene. This chain's CDR3 is CASRPTGGHEQYF. The CDR3, as DNA: TGTGCCAGCAGGCCGACAGGGGGACACGAGCAGTACTTC.

The chain is built from TRBV27 and TRBJ2-7, with a tentative D call TRBD1 (5 bases). Trimming took off 6 bases at V and 7 bases at J, with 16 bases between the two ends. Germline values: CDR1 MNHEY, CDR2 SMNVEV (reference sequence). This CDR3 has 13 amino acids. The CDR3, as DNA: TGTGCCAGCAGGGCCCCAGGGATTCGGGAGCAGTACTTC. It is translated as CASRAPGIREQYF.

The chain is built from TRBV5-5 and TRBJ2-7, with unresolved D. Germline CDR1 is SGHKS and CDR2 is YYEKEE (reference sequence). V lost 0 bases, J lost 2 bases, and 12 bases lay in between. The CDR3 length is 15 residues. In nucleotides, the CDR3 is TGTGCCAGCAGCTTGGGGACCCGAACGGCCTACGAGCAGTACTTC. The encoded protein is CASSLGTRTAYEQYF. Drawing the rest from reference TRBV5-5 and TRBJ2-7, the complete variable domain is DAGVTQSPTHLIKTRGQQVTLRCSPISGHKSVSWYQQVLGQGPQFIFQYYEKEERGRGNFPDRFSARQFPNYSSELNVNALLLGDSALYLCASSLGTRTAYEQYFGPGTRLTVT.

This chain connects TRBV29-1 to TRBJ1-1; D ambiguous. The CDR3 has 13 amino acids. Trimming shortened V by 5 bases and J by 1 base, and 11 bases separated the two germline ends. Germline CDR1 and CDR2: SQVTM and ANQGSEA. The CDR3 DNA reads as TGCAGCGTTTCGAACAGCCCGAACACTGAAGCTTTCTTT. As protein: CSVSNSPNTEAFF.

The chain couples TRBV11-2 to TRBJ2-3; TRBD2 aligns across 8 bases. This CDR3 spans 14 amino acids. Unmatched junction bases numbered 8, after V lost 5 bases and J lost 7 bases. CDR1 SGHAT and CDR2 FQNNGV come from the germline V gene. CDR3 loop: CASSKGLAGNTQYF. The CDR3 region has the DNA TGTGCCAGCAGCAAAGGACTAGCTGGGAATACGCAGTATTTT.

The J gene is TRBJ2-7, the V gene TRBV2; no definite D call. CDR3 length: 16 residues. The V end was cut by 2 bases, the J end by 2 bases, with 16 bases between. The germline V gene has CDR1 SNHLY and CDR2 FYNNEI. The CDR3 bases are TGTGCCAGCAGTGAACCCCAGCGAGATGAGGCCTACGAGCAGTACTTC. Residues: CASSEPQRDEAYEQYF. Using reference TRBV2 and TRBJ2-7 for the parts outside the CDR3, the full variable domain is EPEVTQTPSHQVTQMGQEVILRCVPISNHLYFYWYRQILGQKVEFLVSFYNNEISEKSEIFDDQFSVERPDGSNFTLKIRSTKLEDSAMYFCASSEPQRDEAYEQYFGPGTRLTVT.

The V and J genes are TRBV5-1 and TRBJ2-2; D remains ambiguous. The CDR3 has 16 amino acids. Trimming cost V 3 bases and J 0 bases, with 12 bases left between them. Germline CDR1 reads SGHRS; CDR2 reads YFSETQ. The CDR3: CASSWAVLANTGELFF. CDR3 bases: TGCGCCAGCAGCTGGGCGGTTCTAGCGAACACCGGGGAGCTGTTTTTT. The entire variable domain, with the rest obtained from reference TRBV5-1 and TRBJ2-2, is as follows: KAGVTQTPRYLIKTRGQQVTLSCSPISGHRSVSWYQQTPGQGLQFLFEYFSETQRNKGNFPGRFSGRQFSNSRSEMNVSTLELGDSALYLCASSWAVLANTGELFFGEGSRLTVL.

The V gene is TRBV19, the J gene TRBJ2-1; D might be TRBD2 (5 bases). V lost 9 bases and J 7 bases, leaving 10 bases between the germline ends. Germline assignment: CDR1 LNHDA and CDR2 SQIVND (reference sequence). The CDR3 totals 11 residues. The CDR3 is CASKSGNEQFF. The CDR3 DNA reads as TGTGCCAGCAAGAGCGGTAATGAGCAGTTCTTC.

CDR3 coding DNA: TGTGCCAGCAGTGTCGCCGAGACCGCCGGGGAGCTGTTTTTT. As protein: CASSVAETAGELFF. The chain joins TRBV25-1 to TRBJ2-2; no clear D. Germline loops: CDR1 MGHDK, CDR2 SYGVNS. CDR3 length: 14 residues. Trimming took 4 bases from V and 6 from J, leaving 12 bases between them.

The chain employs TRBV4-3 and TRBJ1-5; D is perhaps TRBD1 (5 bases). The length of the CDR3 is 18 residues. The V and J ends lost 0 bases and 1 base respectively, with 16 bases between them. Germline V gene data show CDR1 as LGHNA and CDR2 as YSLEER. The CDR3 is CASSQDLVPGSSNQPQHF. CDR3 DNA sequence: TGCGCCAGCAGCCAAGATCTAGTCCCAGGGTCGAGCAATCAGCCCCAGCATTTT.